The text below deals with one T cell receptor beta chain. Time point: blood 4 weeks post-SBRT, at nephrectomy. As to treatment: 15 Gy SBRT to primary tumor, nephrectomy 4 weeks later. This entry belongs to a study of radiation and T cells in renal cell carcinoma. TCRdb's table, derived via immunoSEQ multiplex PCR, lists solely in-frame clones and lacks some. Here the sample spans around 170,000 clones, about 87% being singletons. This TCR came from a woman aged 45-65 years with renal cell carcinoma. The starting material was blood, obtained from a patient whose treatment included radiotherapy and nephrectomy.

The CDR3 coding sequence is TGCGCCAGCACCTCGGGGGGCTTAGCCTCAGATAACTATGGCTACACCTTC. This gives the protein CASTSGGLASDNYGYTF. The V and J genes are TRBV5-1 and TRBJ1-2; tentatively, D is TRBD1 (6 bases). V was shortened by 6 bases and J by 1 base, with 22 bases between the two germline ends. In germline, CDR1 is SGHRS, CDR2 YFSETQ. This CDR3 has 17 amino acids.